This T cell receptor beta chain was identified in a study of blood T cell repertoires in COVID-19. The germline V gene encodes CDR1 LGHNA and CDR2 YSLEER. The CDR3 runs to 14 residues. The V and J ends lost 3 bases and 3 bases, in that order; junction bases with no gene match: 5. Repertoires were generated with immunoSEQ multiplex PCR, while TCRdb's copy carries only in-frame clones and drops some. The repertoire consists of approximately 190,000 clones, with 65% to 85% occurring once and the leading ten covering roughly 5%. This sequence joins TRBV4-3 and TRBJ2-7, with TRBD1 matching 7 bases. This TCR came from a woman aged 30 to 39 with acute or convalescent COVID-19. Sequencing was carried out using peripheral blood. The CDR3 spells CASSQTDRSYEQYF. The CDR3, as DNA: TGCGCCAGCAGCCAGACGGACAGGAGCTACGAGCAGTACTTC.